This T cell receptor beta chain came from a study of blood T cells in healthy people across ages. The ends were cut back, 0 bases at V and 10 bases at J, with 4 bases in the middle. The CDR3 has 11 residues. Germline V CDR1 and CDR2: LGHDT, YNNKEL (reference sequence). General observations from the study: As age increased, TCR beta diversity per million T cells fell in a roughly linear fashion.

Investigators took about 10 milliliters of peripheral blood from every donor. For this clonotype: Its antigen is undetermined.

With a J-beta primer mix and a sample-barcoded 5' primer, a second PCR ran about 7 to 12 cycles. Tagging of each cDNA molecule was performed by a template-switch adaptor with 12 random nucleotides. TCRdb fed the 5' RACE reads into MiXCR, producing one record per CDR3 protein. The data hold roughly 800,000 distinct CDR3 sequences, with approximately 53% observed a single time. The sequence came from an elderly man in good health. The sample taken for sequencing was blood. V usage is TRBV3-1 and J usage is TRBJ2-1; D gene uncertain. The CDR3 DNA sequence: TGTGCCAGCAGCCAAGAGGGGGAGCAGTTCTTC. Its protein product is CASSQEGEQFF.